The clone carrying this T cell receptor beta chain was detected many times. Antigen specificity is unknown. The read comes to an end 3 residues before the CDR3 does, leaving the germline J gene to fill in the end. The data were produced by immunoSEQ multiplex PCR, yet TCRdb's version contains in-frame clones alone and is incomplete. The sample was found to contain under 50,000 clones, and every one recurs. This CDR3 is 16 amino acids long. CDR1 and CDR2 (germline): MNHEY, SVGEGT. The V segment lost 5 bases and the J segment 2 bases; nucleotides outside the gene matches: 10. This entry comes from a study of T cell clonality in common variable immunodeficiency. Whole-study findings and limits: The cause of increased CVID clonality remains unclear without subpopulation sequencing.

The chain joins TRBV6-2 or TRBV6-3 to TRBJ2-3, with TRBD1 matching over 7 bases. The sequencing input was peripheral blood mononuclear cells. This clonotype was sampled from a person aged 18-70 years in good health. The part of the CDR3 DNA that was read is TGTGCCAGCAGTCTTTCCGGGACAGTAATCACAGATACG. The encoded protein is CASSLSGTVITDT. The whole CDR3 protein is CASSLSGTVITDTQYF.